What follows are 18 T cell receptor beta chains derived from one specimen sequenced in a study of blood T cell repertoires in COVID-19. The method was immunoSEQ multiplex PCR; TCRdb's version includes in-frame clones alone and lacks a portion of them. The sample shows around 170,000 clones, roughly 80% of them seen only once. Sequencing input: peripheral blood. The receptors originated from a man younger than 40 with active or convalescent COVID-19.

The gene calls are TRBV7-5 and TRBJ2-7; TRBD2 is taken as the D call from the table, unchecked against the DNA. TRBV7-5 is marked as a pseudogene. CDR3 length: 18 residues. CDR3: CVRNRGTTQLLPFYEQYV. CDR3 coding DNA: TGTGTCAGAAACCGAGGGACTACCCAATTGCTACCCTTCTACGAGCAGTACGTC.

The J gene is TRBJ1-1, the V gene TRBV7-8; D may be TRBD1 (6 bases). The CDR3 contains 15 residues. Looked up from germline, CDR1 is SGHVS and CDR2 is FQNEAQ. Trimming stripped 3 bases from V and 2 bases from J, with 13 bases between. The CDR3 reads CASSFRQDPNTEAFF. CDR3 bases: TGTGCCAGCAGCTTTAGACAGGACCCTAACACTGAAGCTTTCTTT.

This clone was seen only once. The chain is built from TRBV27 and TRBJ2-3; 7 bases agree with TRBD1. V trimming: 6 bases; J trimming: 6 bases; junction bases outside the gene matches: 24. The CDR3 has 19 amino acids. Germline CDR1 reads MNHEY; CDR2 reads SMNVEV (reference sequence). The CDR3 nucleotides are TGTGCCAGCAGCCTCAAGTGGGGGACAGCGACCCTAGTTTGGGATACGCAGTATTTT. Its translation: CASSLKWGTATLVWDTQYF.

This clone has at least ten counts. This rearrangement joins TRBV14 to TRBJ1-2; TRBD1 is a possible D gene (5 bases). CDR1 SGHDN and CDR2 FVKESK come from the germline V gene. This CDR3 comprises 18 residues. The V gene lost 1 base and the J gene lost 6 bases, with 24 bases spanning the gap. CDR3 in DNA: TGTGCCAGCAGCCAAGCCATCGGAAAAGGGACTATGAAGGATGGCTACACCTTC. Encoded protein: CASSQAIGKGTMKDGYTF.

This clone was seen only a few times. The V and J genes are TRBV11-3 and TRBJ2-7; the match to TRBD1 covers 10 bases. Looked up from germline, CDR1 is SGHNT and CDR2 is YENEEA. The CDR3 totals 16 residues. The trim removed 0 bases at V and 2 bases at J, leaving 4 bases unmatched. The CDR3 DNA sequence: TGTGCCAGCAGCTTAGAGCGGACAGGGGGGACCTACGAGCAGTACTTC. Amino acids: CASSLERTGGTYEQYF.

The chain couples TRBV10-3 to TRBJ2-7; TRBD2 might be the D (6 bases). Germline lookup yields CDR1 ENHRY and CDR2 SYGVKD. The CDR3 covers 14 residues. Trimming left V 7 bases short and J 3 bases short, with 16 bases between. The CDR3 DNA follows: TGTGCCATCAAAGGGGAGGCGACTTTCTACGAGCAGTACTTC. It is translated as CAIKGEATFYEQYF.

The rearrangement links TRBV24-1 to TRBJ1-1; TRBD1 might be the D (5 bases). Germline V CDR1 and CDR2: KGHDR, SFDVKD. There are 12 residues in the CDR3. In nucleotides, the CDR3 is TGTAAGGGCAGGGCACCGAACACTGAAGCTTTCTTT. Amino acids: CKGRAPNTEAFF.

The V call is TRBV2, the J call TRBJ2-1; TRBD2 agrees at 8 bases. Germline V gives CDR1 SNHLY, CDR2 FYNNEI. Trimming removed 6 bases from V and 5 bases from J; junction bases left unmatched: 12. This CDR3 has 16 amino acids. The DNA for the CDR3 is TGTGCCAGCAGCCGTTCTCTAGCGGGTGGAGACAATGAGCAGTTCTTC. It specifies CASSRSLAGGDNEQFF.

This rearrangement joins TRBV9 to TRBJ2-5; 11 positions match TRBD2. V was clipped by 5 bases and J by 2 bases; unmatched bases: 17. The CDR3 consists of 19 residues. CDR1 and CDR2 from the germline V gene are SGDLS and YYNGEE. The CDR3 DNA reads as TGTGCCAGCAGAGAAAGTCCGGGACTAGCGGCCCGTCAACAAGAGACCCAGTACTTC. Residues: CASRESPGLAARQQETQYF.

The V and J genes are TRBV12-3 or TRBV12-4 and TRBJ1-3, with 7 bases that match TRBD1. The CDR3 length is 13 residues. J lost 7 bases, V lost 8 bases, and 8 bases had no gene match. CDR3 amino acids: CASSQGTVNTIYF. DNA of the CDR3: TGTGCCAGCTCGCAAGGGACAGTTAACACCATATATTTT.

The rearrangement links TRBV6-6 to TRBJ1-1; D remains ambiguous. The CDR3 runs to 15 residues. The V end was cut by 2 bases, the J end by 0 bases, with 10 bases between. Germline CDR1 MNHNY, CDR2 SVGAGI (reference sequence). The CDR3 DNA reads as TGTGCCAGCAGTTACGAGCGGTTTATGAACACTGAAGCTTTCTTT. Encoded protein: CASSYERFMNTEAFF.

The chain carries TRBV5-1 and TRBJ2-7; 10 nucleotides align to TRBD1. V gave up 0 bases and J gave up 3 bases; unmatched junction bases: 0. The germline gives CDR1 SGHRS, CDR2 YFSETQ. This CDR3 contains 14 residues. Here the CDR3 reads CASSLGTGGYEQYV. CDR3 sequence (DNA): TGCGCCAGCAGCTTGGGGACAGGGGGCTACGAGCAGTACGTC.

The rearrangement uses TRBV3-1 (or the pseudogene TRBV3-2) and TRBJ2-4, with D tentatively TRBD2 (6 bases). Germline V gene sequence: CDR1 LGHDT, CDR2 YNNKEL (reference sequence). The CDR3 has 11 amino acids. The V end was cut by 10 bases, the J end by 8 bases, with 12 bases between. CDR3 in DNA: TGTGCCATCGGGCTAGCGCACATTCAGTACTTC. This encodes CAIGLAHIQYF.

V and J are TRBV11-3 and TRBJ1-2; D gene unclear. Per germline, CDR1 SGHNT and CDR2 YENEEA. This CDR3 is built from 11 residues. Trimming cost V 0 bases and J 8 bases, with 4 bases left between them. The chain's CDR3 is CASSLDEGYTF. The CDR3 DNA reads TGTGCCAGCAGCTTAGACGAGGGCTACACCTTC.

The sample holds a few counts of this clone. This chain uses TRBV18 with TRBJ1-6; D may be TRBD1 (5 bases). The V end was cut by 2 bases, the J end by 0 bases, with 14 bases between. The length of the CDR3 is 18 residues. The germline CDR1 and CDR2 sequences are KGHSH and LQKENI. DNA for the CDR3: TGTGCCAGCTCACCAATTCGACAGCTCAGCTCCTATAATTCACCCCTCCACTTT. Translation gives CASSPIRQLSSYNSPLHF. Supplemented by reference TRBV18 and TRBJ1-6, the full variable domain reads NAGVMQNPRHLVRRRGQEARLRCSPMKGHSHVYWYRQLPEEGLKFMVYLQKENIIDESGMPKERFSAEFPKEGPSILRIQQVVRGDSAAYFCASSPIRQLSSYNSPLHFGNGTRLTVT.

The V call is TRBV7-6, the J call TRBJ1-6; TRBD1 aligns across 9 bases. Germline lookup yields CDR1 SGHVS and CDR2 FNYEAQ. V lost 0 bases, J lost 7 bases, and 10 bases stayed unmatched. The CDR3 extends over 18 amino acids. The CDR3 is CASSLASPGDRVNSPLHF. The CDR3 DNA follows: TGTGCCAGCAGCTTAGCGAGCCCCGGGGACAGGGTAAATTCACCCCTCCACTTT.

This rearrangement joins TRBV7-3 to TRBJ1-6; 9 nucleotides agree with TRBD1. V gave up 5 bases and J gave up 9 bases; unmatched junction bases: 11. Germline V gene lookup returns CDR1 SGHTA and CDR2 FQGTGA. The length of the CDR3 is 16 residues. The CDR3 sequence: CASSPNEQGASSPLHF. The CDR3 nucleotides are TGTGCCAGCAGCCCTAACGAACAGGGGGCCAGTTCACCCCTCCACTTT.

The chain has TRBV27 and TRBJ2-7; 11 nucleotides match TRBD1. The V segment lost 6 bases and the J segment 2 bases; nucleotides outside the gene matches: 6. CDR1 MNHEY and CDR2 SMNVEV come from the germline V gene (reference sequence). The CDR3 sequence is 15 residues long. CDR3 protein: CASRWMGQGAYEQYF. In DNA form, the CDR3 reads TGTGCCAGCAGGTGGATGGGACAGGGGGCCTACGAGCAGTACTTC.